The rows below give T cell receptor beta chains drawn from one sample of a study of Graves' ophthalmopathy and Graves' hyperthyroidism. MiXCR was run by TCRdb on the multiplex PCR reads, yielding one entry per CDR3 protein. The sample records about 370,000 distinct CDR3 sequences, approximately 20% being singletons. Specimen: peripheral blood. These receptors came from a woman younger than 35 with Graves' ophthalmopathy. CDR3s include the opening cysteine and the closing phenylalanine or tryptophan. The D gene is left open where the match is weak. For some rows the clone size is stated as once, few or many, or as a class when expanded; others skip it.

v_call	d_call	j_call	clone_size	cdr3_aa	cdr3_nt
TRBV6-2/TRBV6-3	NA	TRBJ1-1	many	CASRPGDTEAFF	TGTGCCAGCAGACCAGGGGACACTGAAGCTTTCTTT
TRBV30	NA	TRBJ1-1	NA	CATTGGLDTEAFF	TGTGCCACAACGGGGGGGCTCGACACTGAAGCTTTCTTT
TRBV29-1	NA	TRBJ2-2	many	CSVWFRTGNTGELFF	TGCAGCGTTTGGTTCCGGACGGGGAACACCGGGGAGCTGTTTTTT
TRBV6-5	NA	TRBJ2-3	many	CASSYSAGGHPDTQYF	TGTGCCAGCAGTTACTCCGCTGGCGGCCACCCAGATACGCAGTATTTT
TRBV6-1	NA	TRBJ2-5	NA	CASSPGETAQYF	TGTGCCAGCAGTCCGGGAGAGACGGCCCAGTACTTC
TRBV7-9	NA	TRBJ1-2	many	CASSSGRARIYGYTF	TGTGCCAGCAGCTCCGGGCGAGCAAGGATCTATGGCTACACCTTC
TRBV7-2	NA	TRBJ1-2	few	CASSLASGENYGYTF	TGTGCCAGCAGCTTAGCTTCCGGAGAGAACTATGGCTACACCTTC
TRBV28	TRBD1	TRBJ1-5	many	CASSRTGEQPQHF	TGTGCCAGCAGCAGGACAGGGGAACAGCCCCAGCATTTT
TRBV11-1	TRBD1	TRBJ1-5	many	CASSSVGTGGNQPQHF	TGTGCCAGCAGCTCCGTTGGGACAGGGGGAAATCAGCCCCAGCATTTT
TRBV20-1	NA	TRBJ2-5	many	CSPARSGQETQYF	TGCAGCCCCGCCCGGAGCGGTCAAGAGACCCAGTACTTC
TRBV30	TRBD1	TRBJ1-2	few	CAWRGRDRPIYGYTF	TGTGCCTGGAGAGGTAGGGACAGACCGATCTATGGCTACACCTTC
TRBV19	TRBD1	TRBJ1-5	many	CASRTGAGQPQHF	TGTGCCAGTAGAACAGGGGCCGGGCAGCCCCAGCATTTT